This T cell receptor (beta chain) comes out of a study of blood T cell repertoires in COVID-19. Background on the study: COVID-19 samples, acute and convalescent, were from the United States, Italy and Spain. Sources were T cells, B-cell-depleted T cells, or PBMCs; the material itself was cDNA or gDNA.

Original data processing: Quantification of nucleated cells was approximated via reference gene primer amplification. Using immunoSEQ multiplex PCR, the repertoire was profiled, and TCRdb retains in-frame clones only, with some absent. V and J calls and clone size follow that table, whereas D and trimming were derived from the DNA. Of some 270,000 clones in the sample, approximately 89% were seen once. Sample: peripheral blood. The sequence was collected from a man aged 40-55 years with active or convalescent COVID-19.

The CDR3 DNA follows: TGTGCCAGCAGCTCGGGGACAGATCTAACAGATACGCAGTATTTT. Translated: CASSSGTDLTDTQYF. This chain connects TRBV7-9 to TRBJ2-3; 7 nucleotides match TRBD1. This CDR3 region has 15 residues. V was clipped by 4 bases and J by 3 bases; unmatched bases: 7. Germline CDR1 is SEHNR and CDR2 is FQNEAQ (reference sequence).